This T cell receptor (beta chain) was documented in a study of cytomegalovirus exposure and HLA in healthy donors. Germline CDR1 and CDR2: SGHRS and YFSETQ. The V gene end was trimmed by 2 bases and the J gene end by 7 bases; junction bases not matched to a gene: 3. The CDR3 has 16 amino acids. Study-wide points: That first-cohort TCR clusters tended to co-occur in the 100 to 150 validation repertoires was found in a later analysis.

This clone was counted a single time. Its specificity is unknown. Measured with immunoSEQ multiplex PCR; TCRdb has only the in-frame clones, and not every one. The sample lists more than 90,000 clones; roughly 83% were seen once. This receptor was obtained from a man aged 18 to 30 in good health and CMV-seronegative. Sequenced: PBMCs. The chain has TRBV5-1 and TRBJ2-2; 15 positions agree with TRBD2. CDR3: CASSFGLAGGNGELFF. DNA for the CDR3: TGCGCCAGCAGCTTTGGACTAGCGGGGGGGAACGGGGAGCTGTTTTTT.